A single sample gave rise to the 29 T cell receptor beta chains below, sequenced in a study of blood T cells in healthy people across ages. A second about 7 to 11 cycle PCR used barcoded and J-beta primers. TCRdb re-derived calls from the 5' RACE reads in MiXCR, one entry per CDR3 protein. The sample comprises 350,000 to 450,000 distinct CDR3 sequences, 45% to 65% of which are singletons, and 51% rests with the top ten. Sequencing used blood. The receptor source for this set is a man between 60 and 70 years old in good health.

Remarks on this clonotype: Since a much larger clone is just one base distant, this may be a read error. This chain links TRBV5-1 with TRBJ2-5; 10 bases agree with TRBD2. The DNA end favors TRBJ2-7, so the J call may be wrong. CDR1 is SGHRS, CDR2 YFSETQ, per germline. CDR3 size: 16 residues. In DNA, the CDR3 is TGCGCCAGCAGCGTGGGGGATAGCGGGGGGAACTACGAGCAGTACTTC. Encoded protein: CASSVGDSGGNYEQYF.

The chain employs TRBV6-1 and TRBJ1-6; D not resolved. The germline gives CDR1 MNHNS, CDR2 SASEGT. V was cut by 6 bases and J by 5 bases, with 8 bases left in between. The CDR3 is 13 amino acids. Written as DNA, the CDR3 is TGTGCCAGCAGGGGCAGGAATAATTCACCCCTCCACTTT. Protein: CASRGRNNSPLHF.

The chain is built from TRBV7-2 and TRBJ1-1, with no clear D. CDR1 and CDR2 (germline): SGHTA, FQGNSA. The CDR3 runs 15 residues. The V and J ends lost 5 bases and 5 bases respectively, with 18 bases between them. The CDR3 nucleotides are TGTGCCAGCAGCCCCACCGTCGGCGGTGTAACTGAAGCTTTCTTT. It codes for CASSPTVGGVTEAFF.

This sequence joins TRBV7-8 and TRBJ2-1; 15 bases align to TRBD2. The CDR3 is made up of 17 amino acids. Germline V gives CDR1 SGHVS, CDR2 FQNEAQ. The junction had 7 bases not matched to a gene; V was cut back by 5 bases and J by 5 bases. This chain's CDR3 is CASSQRTSGGADNEQFF. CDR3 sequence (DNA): TGTGCCAGCAGCCAACGGACTAGCGGGGGGGCGGACAATGAGCAGTTCTTC.

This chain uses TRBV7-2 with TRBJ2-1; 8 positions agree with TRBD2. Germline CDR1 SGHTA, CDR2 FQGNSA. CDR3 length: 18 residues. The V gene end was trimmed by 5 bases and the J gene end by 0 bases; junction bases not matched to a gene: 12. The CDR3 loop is CASSLNGGRPSSYNEQFF. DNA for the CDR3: TGTGCCAGCAGCCTAAACGGCGGGAGGCCCAGCTCCTACAATGAGCAGTTCTTC.

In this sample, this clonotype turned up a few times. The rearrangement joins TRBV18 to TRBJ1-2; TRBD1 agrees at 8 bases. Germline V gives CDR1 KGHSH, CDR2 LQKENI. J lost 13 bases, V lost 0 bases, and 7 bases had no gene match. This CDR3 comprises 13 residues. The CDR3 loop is CASSPPIGRGLTF. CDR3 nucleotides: TGTGCCAGCTCACCACCTATTGGCAGGGGGCTCACCTTC.

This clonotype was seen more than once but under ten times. CDR3 amino acids: CSVHNTGTAGNEQFF. CDR3 coding DNA: TGCAGTGTCCATAACACAGGGACAGCCGGCAATGAGCAGTTCTTC. The chain joins TRBV20-1 to TRBJ2-1, with 7 bases identical to TRBD1. CDR1 and CDR2 (germline): DFQATT, SNEGSKA (reference sequence). There are 15 residues in the CDR3. V dropped 7 bases and J dropped 6; count of bases not matched to a gene: 15.

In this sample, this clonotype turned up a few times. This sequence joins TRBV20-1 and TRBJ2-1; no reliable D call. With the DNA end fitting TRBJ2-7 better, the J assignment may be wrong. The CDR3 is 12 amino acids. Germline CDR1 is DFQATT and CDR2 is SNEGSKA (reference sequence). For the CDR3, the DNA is TGCAGTGCTATCCCCGTAAACAATGAGCAGTACTTC. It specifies CSAIPVNNEQYF.

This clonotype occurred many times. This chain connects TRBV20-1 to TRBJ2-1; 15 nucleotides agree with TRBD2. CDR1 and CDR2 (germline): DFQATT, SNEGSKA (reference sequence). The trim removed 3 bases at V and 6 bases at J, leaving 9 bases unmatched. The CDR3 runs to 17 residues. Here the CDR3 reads CSARDHRTSGGANEQFF. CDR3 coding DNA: TGCAGTGCTAGGGACCACCGGACTAGCGGGGGGGCCAATGAGCAGTTCTTC.

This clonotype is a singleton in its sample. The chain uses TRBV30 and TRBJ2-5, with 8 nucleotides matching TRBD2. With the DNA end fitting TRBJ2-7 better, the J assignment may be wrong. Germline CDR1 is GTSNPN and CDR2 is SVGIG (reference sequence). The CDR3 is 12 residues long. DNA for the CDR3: TGTGCCTGGAGTGTACGGGGGGGCGAGCAGTACTTC. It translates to CAWSVRGGEQYF.

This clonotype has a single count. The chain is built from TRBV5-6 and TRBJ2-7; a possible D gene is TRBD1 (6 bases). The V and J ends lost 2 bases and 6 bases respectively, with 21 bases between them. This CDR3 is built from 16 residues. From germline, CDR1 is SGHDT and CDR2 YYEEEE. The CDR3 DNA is TGTGCCAGCAGCTTTCGACTTGATCACTACAGGGCCGAGCAGTACTTC. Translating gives CASSFRLDHYRAEQYF.

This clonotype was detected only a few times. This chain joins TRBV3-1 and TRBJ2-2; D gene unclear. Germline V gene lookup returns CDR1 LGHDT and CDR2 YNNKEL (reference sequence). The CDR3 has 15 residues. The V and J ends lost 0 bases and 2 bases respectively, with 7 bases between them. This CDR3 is CASSQEGFNTGELFF. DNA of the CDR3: TGTGCCAGCAGCCAAGAAGGCTTTAACACCGGGGAGCTGTTTTTT.

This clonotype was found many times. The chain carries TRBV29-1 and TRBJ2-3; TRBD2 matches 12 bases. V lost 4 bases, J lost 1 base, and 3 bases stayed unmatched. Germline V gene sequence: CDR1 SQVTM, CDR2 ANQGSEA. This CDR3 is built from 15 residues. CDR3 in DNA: TGCAGCGTTGTTACTAGCGGGGGGCGCACAGATACGCAGTATTTT. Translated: CSVVTSGGRTDTQYF.

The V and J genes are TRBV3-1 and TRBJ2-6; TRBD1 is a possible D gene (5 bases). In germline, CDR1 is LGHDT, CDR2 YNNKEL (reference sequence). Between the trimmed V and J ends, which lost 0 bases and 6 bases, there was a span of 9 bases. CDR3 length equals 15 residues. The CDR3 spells CASSQEQDMANVLTF. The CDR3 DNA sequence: TGTGCCAGCAGCCAAGAACAGGACATGGCCAACGTCCTGACTTTC. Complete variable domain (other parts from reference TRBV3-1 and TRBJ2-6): DTAVSQTPKYLVTQMGNDKSIKCEQNLGHDTMYWYKQDSKKFLKIMFSYNNKELIINETVPNRFSPKSPDKAHLNLHINSLELGDSAVYFCASSQEQDMANVLTFGAGSRLTVL.

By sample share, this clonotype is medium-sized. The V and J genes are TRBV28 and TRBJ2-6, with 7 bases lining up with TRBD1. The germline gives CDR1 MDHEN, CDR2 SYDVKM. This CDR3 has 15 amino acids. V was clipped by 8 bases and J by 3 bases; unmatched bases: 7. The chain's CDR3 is CASGSTGVGANVLTF. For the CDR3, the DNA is TGTGCCAGCGGAAGCACAGGGGTTGGGGCCAACGTCCTGACTTTC.

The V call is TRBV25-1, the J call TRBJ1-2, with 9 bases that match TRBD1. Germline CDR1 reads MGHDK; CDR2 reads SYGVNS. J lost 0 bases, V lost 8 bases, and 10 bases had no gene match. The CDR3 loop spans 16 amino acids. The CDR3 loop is CASQRQGVLSNYGYTF. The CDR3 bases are TGTGCCAGCCAAAGACAGGGGGTGCTATCTAACTATGGCTACACCTTC.

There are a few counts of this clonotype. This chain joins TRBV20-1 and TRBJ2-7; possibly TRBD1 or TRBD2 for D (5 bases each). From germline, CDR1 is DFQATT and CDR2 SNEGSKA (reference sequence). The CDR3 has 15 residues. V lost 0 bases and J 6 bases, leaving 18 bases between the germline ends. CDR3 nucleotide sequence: TGCAGTGCTAGAGATAGGGGCAGGCTACGGGGCGAGCAGTACTTC. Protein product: CSARDRGRLRGEQYF.

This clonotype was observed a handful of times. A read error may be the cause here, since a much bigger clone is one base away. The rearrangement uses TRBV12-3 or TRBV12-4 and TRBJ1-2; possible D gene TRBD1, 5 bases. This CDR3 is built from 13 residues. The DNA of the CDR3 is TGTGCCAGCGGGGGGGGGATTAACTATGGCCACACCTTC. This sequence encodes CASGGGINYGHTF.

The CDR3 loop reads CSVKGLVTDTQYF. As DNA, the CDR3 is TGCAGTGTTAAGGGGCTAGTCACAGATACGCAGTATTTT. The rearrangement links TRBV20-1 to TRBJ2-3, with D perhaps TRBD1 (5 bases). The CDR3 consists of 13 residues. Trimming took 7 bases from V and 2 from J, leaving 13 bases between them. CDR1 and CDR2 (germline): DFQATT, SNEGSKA (reference sequence).

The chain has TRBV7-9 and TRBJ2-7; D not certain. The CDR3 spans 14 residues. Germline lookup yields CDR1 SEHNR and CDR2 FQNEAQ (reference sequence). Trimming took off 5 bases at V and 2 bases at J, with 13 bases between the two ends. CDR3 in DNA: TGTGCCAGCAGCGTAGAACTCAACCCCTACGAGCAGTACTTC. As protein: CASSVELNPYEQYF.

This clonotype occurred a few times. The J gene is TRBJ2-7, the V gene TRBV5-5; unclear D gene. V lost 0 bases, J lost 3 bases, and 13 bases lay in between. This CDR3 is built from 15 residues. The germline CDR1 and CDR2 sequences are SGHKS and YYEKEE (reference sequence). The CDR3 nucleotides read TGTGCCAGCAGCTTGGTTTCTGCTGAGTTCTACGAGCAGTACTTC. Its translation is CASSLVSAEFYEQYF.

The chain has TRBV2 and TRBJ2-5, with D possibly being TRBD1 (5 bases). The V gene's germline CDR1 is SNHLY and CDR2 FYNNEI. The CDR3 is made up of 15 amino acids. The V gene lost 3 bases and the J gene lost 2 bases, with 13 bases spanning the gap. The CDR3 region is CASSEGRMRQETQYF. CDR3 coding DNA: TGTGCCAGCAGTGAGGGGCGCATGAGGCAAGAGACCCAGTACTTC.

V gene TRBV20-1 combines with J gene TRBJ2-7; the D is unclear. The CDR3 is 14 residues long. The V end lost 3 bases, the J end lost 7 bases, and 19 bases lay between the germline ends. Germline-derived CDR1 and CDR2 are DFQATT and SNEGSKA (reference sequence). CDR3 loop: CSARWSPSTPEQYF. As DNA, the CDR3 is TGCAGTGCTAGGTGGTCTCCCTCTACGCCGGAGCAGTACTTC.

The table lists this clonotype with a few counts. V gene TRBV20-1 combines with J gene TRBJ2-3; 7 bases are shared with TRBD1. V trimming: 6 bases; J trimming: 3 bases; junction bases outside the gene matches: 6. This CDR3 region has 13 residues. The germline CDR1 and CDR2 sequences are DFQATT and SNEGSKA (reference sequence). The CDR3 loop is CSAAGGTTDTQYF. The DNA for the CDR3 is TGCAGTGCAGCAGGGGGAACGACAGATACGCAGTATTTT.

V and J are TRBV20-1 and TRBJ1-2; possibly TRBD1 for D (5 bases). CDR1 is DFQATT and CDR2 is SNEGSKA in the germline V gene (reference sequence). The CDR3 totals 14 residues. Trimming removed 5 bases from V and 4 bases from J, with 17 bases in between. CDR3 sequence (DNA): TGCAGTGCTGGGGGGGGGAAGCGCTTCTATGGCTACACCTTC. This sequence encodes CSAGGGKRFYGYTF.

The CDR3 loop reads CASSLPGSYNEQYF. The CDR3, as DNA: TGTGCCAGCAGCTTACCGGGCTCCTACAATGAGCAGTACTTC. The genes are TRBV5-6 and TRBJ2-1, with D unclear. The DNA end favors TRBJ2-7, so the J call may be wrong. Germline V lookup: CDR1 SGHDT, CDR2 YYEEEE. CDR3 length: 14 residues.

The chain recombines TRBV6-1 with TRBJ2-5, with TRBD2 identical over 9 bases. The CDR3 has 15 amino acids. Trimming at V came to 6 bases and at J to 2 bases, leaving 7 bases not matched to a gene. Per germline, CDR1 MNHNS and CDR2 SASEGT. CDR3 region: CASRLLAGQQETQYF. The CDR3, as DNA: TGTGCCAGCAGGTTACTAGCGGGCCAACAAGAGACCCAGTACTTC.

CDR3 sequence: CSGYRGPGEAFF. The CDR3 nucleotides read TGCAGCGGATACAGGGGACCTGGCGAAGCTTTCTTT. The V gene is TRBV29-1, the J gene TRBJ1-1; 7 positions match TRBD1. Looked up from germline, CDR1 is SQVTM and CDR2 is ANQGSEA. V trimming: 7 bases; J trimming: 8 bases; junction bases outside the gene matches: 10. This CDR3 region has 12 residues.

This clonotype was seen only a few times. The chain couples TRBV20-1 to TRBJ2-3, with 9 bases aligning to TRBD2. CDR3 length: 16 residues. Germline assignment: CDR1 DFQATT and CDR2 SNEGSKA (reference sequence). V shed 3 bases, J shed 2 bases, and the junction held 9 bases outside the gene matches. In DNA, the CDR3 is TGCAGTGCTAGGCGGGGGGGCTTAGCCCTCACAGATACGCAGTATTTT. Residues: CSARRGGLALTDTQYF.